This TCR beta chain is from a study of blood T cell repertoires in COVID-19. This table comes from immunoSEQ multiplex PCR, and its TCRdb copy is limited to in-frame clones, with some not included. Among about 260,000 clones listed, less than 95% were seen once. The CDR3 spans 16 residues. The junction had 14 bases not matched to a gene; V was cut back by 5 bases and J by 6 bases. Germline-derived CDR1 and CDR2 are SEHNR and FQNEAQ (reference sequence). Material: PBMCs or T cells enriched from blood (not recorded which). The receptor was isolated from a man aged 40-49 years who had been exposed to COVID-19. J is TRBJ2-7 and V is TRBV7-9; 9 bases fit TRBD2. Here the CDR3 reads CASSPRGGLAETEQYF. The CDR3 DNA reads TGTGCCAGCAGCCCTCGCGGGGGACTAGCTGAAACCGAGCAGTACTTC.